This TCR beta chain comes out of a study of T cell responses to AZD1222 COVID-19 vaccine. With respect to this clone: Its cognate antigen is unknown.

Produced via immunoSEQ multiplex PCR; TCRdb's table is partial and in-frame only. Altogether under 150,000 clones are present, approximately 88% being singletons, with the ten largest covering approximately 16%. Germline lookup yields CDR1 SQVTM and CDR2 ANQGSEA. Trimming cost V 4 bases and J 2 bases, with 11 bases left between them. The CDR3 has 13 amino acids. Findings of the study overall: With two AZD1222 doses given, Spike-specific TCR breadth and depth both rose. Donor demographics were predominantly white British with a female majority; clonal diversity may be underestimated. Distributed over spike, vaccine-associated CD4 TCRs predominated at 160-218 and 743-854.

The sequence was collected from an adult in good health. This rearrangement joins TRBV29-1 to TRBJ1-2; tentatively, D is TRBD1 (6 bases). This sample comprised peripheral blood, obtained on day 0 of AZD1222 vaccination. CDR3 residues: CSVALGQNYGYTF. In DNA, the CDR3 is TGCAGCGTTGCCCTTGGACAGAACTATGGCTACACCTTC.